This T cell receptor beta chain comes out of a study of blood T cell repertoires in COVID-19. Original methodology: It was from reference gene primer amplification that nucleated cell counts were estimated. Sequencing used immunoSEQ multiplex PCR; TCRdb keeps in-frame clones, though not all of them. V and J calls and clone size are copied from that table; D and trimming were computed from the DNA. The sample records around 100,000 clones, about 90% being singletons. The sequenced sample consisted of peripheral blood. This clonotype originated in a human donor in a cohort sampled during active COVID-19.

DNA of the CDR3: TGTGCCAGCAGCCCGGGGCTAGCGGGTACGCCGCGGGAGACCCAGTACTTC. Translation: CASSPGLAGTPRETQYF. This rearrangement joins TRBV11-3 to TRBJ2-5; 8 bases match TRBD2. With 5 bases clipped from V and 5 bases from J, the junction kept 16 bases outside the gene matches. The CDR3 has 17 residues. Germline V gives CDR1 SGHNT, CDR2 YENEEA.